This T cell receptor (beta chain) was recovered during a study of shared clonotypes between healthy human individuals. The method was immunoSEQ multiplex PCR; TCRdb's version includes in-frame clones alone and lacks a portion of them. The sample shows some 500,000 clones, approximately 80% of them seen only once. There are 14 residues in the CDR3. V lost 1 base and J 3 bases, leaving 8 bases between the germline ends. In germline, CDR1 is LGHNA, CDR2 YNFKEQ. What was sequenced was PBMCs. The receptor was derived from a woman aged 35 to 49 in good health. Some clones in this sample may be carry-over from other donors' samples. The V and J genes are TRBV4-2 and TRBJ2-3, with a tentative D call TRBD1 (5 bases). This CDR3 reads CASSQVSGTDTQYF. In nucleotides, the CDR3 is TGTGCCAGCAGCCAAGTATCAGGGACAGATACGCAGTATTTT.